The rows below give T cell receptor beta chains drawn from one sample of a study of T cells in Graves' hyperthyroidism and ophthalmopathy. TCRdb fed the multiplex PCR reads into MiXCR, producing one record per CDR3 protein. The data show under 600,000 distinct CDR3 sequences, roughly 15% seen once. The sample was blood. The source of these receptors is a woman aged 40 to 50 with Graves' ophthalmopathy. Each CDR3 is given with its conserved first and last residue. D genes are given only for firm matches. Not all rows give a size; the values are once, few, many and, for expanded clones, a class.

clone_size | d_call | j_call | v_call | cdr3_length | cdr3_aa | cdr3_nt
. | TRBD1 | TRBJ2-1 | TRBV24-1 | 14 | CATSDLDRGNEQFF | TGTGCCACCAGTGACTTGGACAGGGGGAATGAGCAGTTCTTC
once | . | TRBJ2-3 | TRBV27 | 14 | CASSGGGGPDTQYF | TGTGCCAGCAGTGGGGGAGGCGGCCCAGATACGCAGTATTTT
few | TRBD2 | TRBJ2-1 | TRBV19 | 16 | CASSISPGRAVSRQFF | TGTGCCAGTAGTATTTCCCCCGGGAGGGCCGTTAGTCGGCAGTTCTTC
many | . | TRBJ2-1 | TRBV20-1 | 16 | CSAIPLLRGWGDEQFF | TGCAGTGCTATCCCTCTTCTGCGGGGTTGGGGAGATGAGCAGTTCTTC
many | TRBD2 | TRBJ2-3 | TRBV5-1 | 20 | CASSLAGQGTSGVLTDTQYF | TGCGCCAGCAGCTTGGCCGGCCAGGGGACTAGCGGGGTCCTCACAGATACGCAGTATTTT
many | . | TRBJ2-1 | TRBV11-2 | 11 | CASSVQNEQFF | TGTGCCAGCAGTGTCCAGAATGAGCAGTTCTTC
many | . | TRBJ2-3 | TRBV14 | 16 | CASSQDKRAGTDTQYF | TGTGCCAGCAGCCAAGATAAACGGGCAGGCACAGATACGCAGTATTTT
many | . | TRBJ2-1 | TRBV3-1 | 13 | CASSQALGGEQFF | TGTGCCAGCAGCCAAGCTCTGGGTGGGGAGCAGTTCTTC
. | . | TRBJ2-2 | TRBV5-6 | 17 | CASSLLITGKNTGELFF | TGTGCCAGCAGCCTCTTAATTACAGGGAAAAACACCGGGGAGCTGTTTTTT
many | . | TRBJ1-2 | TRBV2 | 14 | CASSEGAGQRGYTF | TGTGCCAGCAGTGAAGGGGCAGGGCAGAGAGGCTACACCTTC
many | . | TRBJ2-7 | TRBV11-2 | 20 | CASSIRRWAGYTPIPYEQYF | TGTGCCAGCAGCATCCGACGGTGGGCAGGGTACACCCCAATACCCTACGAGCAGTACTTC
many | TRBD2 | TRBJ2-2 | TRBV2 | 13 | CASSTGLARELFF | TGTGCCAGCAGTACCGGACTAGCCCGGGAGCTGTTTTTT
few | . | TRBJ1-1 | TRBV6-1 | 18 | CASSEKSSGHGMGTEAFF | TGTGCCAGCAGTGAAAAATCCTCGGGACATGGGATGGGGACTGAAGCTTTCTTT
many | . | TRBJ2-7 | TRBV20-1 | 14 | CSADRPGGTYEQYF | TGCAGTGCTGACAGACCAGGGGGGACCTACGAGCAGTACTTC
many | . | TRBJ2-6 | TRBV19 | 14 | CASSTGSGANVLTF | TGTGCCAGCAGCACAGGGTCTGGGGCCAACGTCCTGACTTTC
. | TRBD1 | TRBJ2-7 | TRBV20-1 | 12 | CSATYRGHEQYF | TGCAGTGCTACCTACAGGGGCCACGAGCAGTACTTC
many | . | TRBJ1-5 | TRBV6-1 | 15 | CASAQDRDIWQPQHF | TGTGCCAGCGCCCAAGACCGGGACATTTGGCAGCCCCAGCATTTT
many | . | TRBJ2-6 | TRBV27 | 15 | CASSPEIVGANVLTF | TGTGCCAGCAGCCCCGAGATAGTTGGGGCCAACGTCCTGACTTTC
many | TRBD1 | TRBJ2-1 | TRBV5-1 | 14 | CASSLGQIVNEQFF | TGCGCCAGCAGCCTGGGACAGATCGTTAATGAGCAGTTCTTC
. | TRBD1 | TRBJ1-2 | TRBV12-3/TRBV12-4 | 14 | CASSPQGAKHGYTF | TGTGCCAGCAGCCCTCAGGGGGCAAAGCATGGCTACACCTTC
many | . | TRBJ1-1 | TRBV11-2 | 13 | CASSLEAGPEAFF | TGTGCCAGCAGCTTAGAAGCAGGGCCTGAAGCTTTCTTT
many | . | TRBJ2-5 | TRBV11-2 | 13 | CASSHNSQETQYF | TGTGCCAGCAGCCACAACTCGCAAGAGACCCAGTACTTC
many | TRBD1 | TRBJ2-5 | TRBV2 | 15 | CASRWGGQGLETQYF | TGTGCCAGCAGGTGGGGCGGACAGGGTTTAGAGACCCAGTACTTC
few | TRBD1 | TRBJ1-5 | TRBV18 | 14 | CASSRDRDYQPQHF | TGTGCCAGCTCGCGGGACAGGGATTATCAGCCCCAGCATTTT
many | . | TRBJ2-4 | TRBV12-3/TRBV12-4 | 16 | CASSLSGNVAKNIQYF | TGTGCCAGCAGTTTGTCAGGGAATGTTGCCAAAAACATTCAGTACTTC
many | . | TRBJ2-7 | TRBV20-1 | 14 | CSAREGDRPYEQYF | TGCAGTGCTAGAGAGGGAGACAGACCCTACGAGCAGTACTTC
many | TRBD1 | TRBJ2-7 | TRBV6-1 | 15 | CASRAPGQALYEQYF | TGTGCCAGCAGGGCCCCGGGACAGGCGCTCTACGAGCAGTACTTC
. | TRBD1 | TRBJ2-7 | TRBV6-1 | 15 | CASSVTGTGGYEQYF | TGTGCCAGCAGTGTAACCGGGACAGGGGGCTACGAGCAGTACTTC
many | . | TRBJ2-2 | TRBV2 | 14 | CASRKVANTGELFF | TGTGCCAGCCGTAAGGTAGCGAACACCGGGGAGCTGTTTTTT
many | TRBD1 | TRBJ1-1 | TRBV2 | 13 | CASGTGVRTEAFF | TGTGCCAGCGGTACAGGGGTTAGGACTGAAGCTTTCTTT
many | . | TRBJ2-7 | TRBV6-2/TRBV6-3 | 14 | CASSYAGLTYEQYF | TGTGCCAGCAGTTACGCGGGACTGACGTACGAGCAGTACTTC
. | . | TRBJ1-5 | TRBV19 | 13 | CASSIVLGGPQHF | TGTGCCAGTAGTATAGTGCTCGGAGGGCCCCAGCATTTT
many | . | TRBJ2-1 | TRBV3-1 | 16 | CASSQDLDTHYNEQFF | TGTGCCAGCAGCCAAGATTTGGATACCCACTACAATGAGCAGTTCTTC
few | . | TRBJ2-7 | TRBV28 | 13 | CASSSTPLQEQYF | TGTGCCAGCAGTTCGACACCGTTACAAGAGCAGTACTTC
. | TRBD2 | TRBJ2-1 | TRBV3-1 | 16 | CASSQDLAGVGYEQFF | TGTGCCAGCAGCCAAGATTTAGCGGGAGTGGGATATGAGCAGTTCTTC
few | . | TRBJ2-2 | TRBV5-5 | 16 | CASSLAGTQYTGELFF | TGTGCCAGCAGCTTGGCCGGGACACAGTACACCGGGGAGCTGTTTTTT
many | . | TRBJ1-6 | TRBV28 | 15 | CASSHGREFGSPLHF | TGTGCCAGCAGCCACGGGAGGGAGTTCGGTTCACCCCTCCACTTT
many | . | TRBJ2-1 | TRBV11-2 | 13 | CASSLDLRQRQFF | TGTGCCAGCAGCTTAGATTTAAGGCAAAGGCAGTTCTTC
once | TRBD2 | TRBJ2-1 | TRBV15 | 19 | CATSRDRGPTSGLWDEQFF | TGTGCCACCAGCAGAGATAGGGGCCCGACTAGCGGCCTTTGGGATGAGCAGTTCTTC
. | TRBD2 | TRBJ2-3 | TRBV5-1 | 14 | CASDVAGGSDTQYF | TGCGCCAGTGATGTGGCGGGGGGCTCAGATACGCAGTATTTT
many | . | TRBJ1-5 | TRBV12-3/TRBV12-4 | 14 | CASRVDRRNQPQHF | TGTGCCAGCAGGGTAGACAGGCGCAATCAGCCCCAGCATTTT
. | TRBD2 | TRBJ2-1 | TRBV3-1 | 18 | CASSQVHALAGSYNEQFF | TGTGCCAGCAGCCAAGTCCATGCCCTAGCGGGCTCCTACAATGAGCAGTTCTTC
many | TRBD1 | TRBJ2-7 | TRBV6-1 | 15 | CASSFTRTGFYEQYF | TGTGCCAGCAGTTTCACTCGGACAGGGTTCTACGAGCAGTACTTC
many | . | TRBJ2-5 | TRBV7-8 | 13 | CASTRGRVETQYF | TGTGCCAGCACCCGGGGCAGGGTGGAGACCCAGTACTTC
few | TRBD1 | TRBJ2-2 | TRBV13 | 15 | CASSPGQGRVGELFF | TGTGCCAGCAGCCCCGGACAGGGGAGGGTCGGGGAGCTGTTTTTT
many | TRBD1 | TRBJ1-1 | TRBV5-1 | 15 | CASSQIPGTDTEAFF | TGCGCCAGCAGCCAAATTCCCGGGACAGACACTGAAGCTTTCTTT